The 13 T cell receptor beta chains below all came from one sample that was sequenced in a study of early T cells in non-severe SARS-CoV-2 infection. From the 5' RACE reads, TCRdb called clonotypes with MiXCR, one entry per CDR3 protein. The sample carries more than 95,000 distinct CDR3 sequences, 9.5% to 12% recorded once. Sequencing was performed on whole blood, taken at baseline. These receptors all stem from an adult who was a healthcare worker with PCR-confirmed SARS-CoV-2 infection or an uninfected control (not recorded which).

Many counts were recorded for this clonotype. V usage is TRBV7-2 and J usage is TRBJ1-4; 8 bases fit TRBD1. Trimming removed 2 bases from V and 13 bases from J; junction bases left unmatched: 3. The CDR3 consists of 12 residues. Germline CDR1 reads SGHTA; CDR2 reads FQGNSA. Written as DNA, the CDR3 is TGTGCCAGCAGCTTATCAGGGGGCAGACTGTTTTTT. It codes for CASSLSGGRLFF.

The chain has TRBV7-9 and TRBJ2-5; the match to TRBD1 covers 9 bases. The CDR3 runs to 15 residues. The germline V gene has CDR1 SEHNR and CDR2 FQNEAQ (reference sequence). J was trimmed by 0 bases and V by 5 bases; bases with no gene match: 4. In DNA form, the CDR3 reads TGTGCCAGCAGCCCAGGGGACAGGGACCAAGAGACCCAGTACTTC. Its translation: CASSPGDRDQETQYF.

This clonotype was seen repeatedly, ten times or more. V gene TRBV7-2 combines with J gene TRBJ2-2, with 7 bases fitting TRBD2. The germline CDR1 and CDR2 sequences are SGHTA and FQGNSA. V lost 0 bases, J lost 4 bases, and 5 bases stayed unmatched. CDR3 length: 16 amino acids. CDR3: CASSLAGGSGTGELFF. CDR3 sequence (DNA): TGTGCCAGCAGCTTAGCGGGAGGGTCGGGCACCGGGGAGCTGTTTTTT.

J is TRBJ2-3 and V is TRBV14; 7 positions agree with TRBD2. The CDR3 runs 15 residues. From germline, CDR1 is SGHDN and CDR2 FVKESK. V gave up 1 base and J gave up 2 bases; unmatched junction bases: 3. Written as DNA, the CDR3 is TGTGCCAGCAGCCAAGTGGGGGGGATCACAGATACGCAGTATTTT. It codes for CASSQVGGITDTQYF.

This chain uses TRBV28 with TRBJ2-3; no clear D gene. Germline CDR1 is MDHEN and CDR2 is SYDVKM. Trimming removed 3 bases at V and 0 bases at J, with 19 bases between. CDR3 length: 18 residues. The CDR3 DNA follows: TGTGCCAGCAGTTTGCAACTGGGTGGCTACACTAGCACAGATACGCAGTATTTT. Amino acids: CASSLQLGGYTSTDTQYF.

This clonotype appeared a few times. This chain uses TRBV2 with TRBJ2-3; TRBD2 might be the D (6 bases). The V end lost 8 bases, the J end lost 2 bases, and 14 bases lay between the germline ends. Germline-derived CDR1 and CDR2 are SNHLY and FYNNEI. The CDR3 spans 14 residues. The CDR3 nucleotides read TGTGCCAGCCAGAGGCGGGGATTCACAGATACGCAGTATTTT. Translation: CASQRRGFTDTQYF.

This clonotype was seen a few times. This chain connects TRBV6-6 to TRBJ1-5, with D unresolved. The V and J ends lost 7 bases and 4 bases respectively, with 8 bases between them. The CDR3 contains 12 residues. The germline V gene has CDR1 MNHNY and CDR2 SVGAGI (reference sequence). The CDR3 bases are TGTGCCAGCAATAAGGAGAATCAGCCCCAGCATTTT. As protein: CASNKENQPQHF.

This clonotype has a count of ten or more. The CDR3 here is CASSLSGGAYNEQFF. As DNA, the CDR3 is TGTGCCAGCAGCTTAAGTGGGGGGGCCTACAATGAGCAGTTCTTC. The chain links TRBV7-8 to TRBJ2-1; 7 nucleotides align to TRBD2. The CDR3 loop spans 15 amino acids. The V gene end was trimmed by 2 bases and the J gene end by 2 bases; junction bases not matched to a gene: 3. The V gene's germline CDR1 is SGHVS and CDR2 FQNEAQ.

V gene TRBV6-5 combines with J gene TRBJ1-1, with 9 bases aligning to TRBD1. Germline CDR1 is MNHEY and CDR2 is SVGAGI. The CDR3 extends over 14 amino acids. V lost 8 bases to trimming and J lost 3 bases; unmatched junction nucleotides: 7. CDR3 nucleotides: TGTGCCAGCCAAGGACAGGGGCAGTACACTGAAGCTTTCTTT. Amino acids: CASQGQGQYTEAFF.

The chain couples TRBV15 to TRBJ2-6; 10 bases are a match to TRBD2. Per the germline V gene, CDR1 is LNHNV and CDR2 is YYDKDF (reference sequence). V trimming: 4 bases; J trimming: 2 bases; junction bases outside the gene matches: 11. CDR3 size: 19 residues. DNA for the CDR3: TGTGCCACCAGCATAATACTAGCGGGGACGCCCCCTGGGGCCAACGTCCTGACTTTC. Its protein product is CATSIILAGTPPGANVLTF.

The chain has TRBV20-1 and TRBJ2-7, with TRBD2 identical over 12 bases. The CDR3 extends over 14 amino acids. The trim removed 7 bases at V and 4 bases at J, leaving 8 bases unmatched. Germline CDR1 reads DFQATT; CDR2 reads SNEGSKA (reference sequence). The CDR3 DNA reads as TGCAGTGAGCGGCTAGCGGGAGGGTTGTACGAGCAGTACTTC. As protein: CSERLAGGLYEQYF.

This clonotype was detected a few times. The rearrangement joins TRBV18 to TRBJ1-5, with D perhaps TRBD1 (6 bases). The V gene's germline CDR1 is KGHSH and CDR2 LQKENI. Trimming left V 4 bases short and J 1 base short, with 8 bases between. The CDR3 is 14 residues long. Here the CDR3 DNA reads TGTGCCAGCTCACAGGGGGTAAGCAATCAGCCCCAGCATTTT. As protein: CASSQGVSNQPQHF.

The rearrangement links TRBV7-8 to TRBJ1-1, with D perhaps matching TRBD1 (5 bases). CDR3 length: 16 residues. Germline V lookup: CDR1 SGHVS, CDR2 FQNEAQ. With 0 bases removed from V and 4 bases from J, the gap between germline ends came to 15 bases. CDR3 residues: CASSLAFWGRGTEAFF. The CDR3 DNA is TGTGCCAGCAGCTTAGCGTTCTGGGGCAGAGGCACTGAAGCTTTCTTT.